The source of this T cell receptor beta chain is a study of Ad26.COV2.S vaccination and SARS-CoV-2 variants. Looking at the study overall: It was the COV1001 Ad26.COV2.S trial arm that included the donor.

Trimming cost V 0 bases and J 2 bases, with 5 bases left between them. Germline loops: CDR1 LGHDT, CDR2 YNNKEL (reference sequence). This CDR3 spans 13 amino acids. The protocol was immunoSEQ multiplex PCR, while the TCRdb copy is restricted to in-frame clones and leaves out a portion. The sample lists hundreds of thousands of clones; roughly 86% were seen once. As concerns this clone: What it binds is not known. Other DNA sequences in the same sample also yield this CDR3.

Study-wide points: Using TCR breadth and depth analyses may have led to underestimated total T cell responses.

Treatment noted: some 20 received Ad26.COV2.S at low or high dose, single or two shots; about 5 received placebo; per-sample allocation not given. Specimens were obtained on day 63 following the first vaccine or placebo injection. The rearrangement uses TRBV3-1 (or the pseudogene TRBV3-2) and TRBJ2-7; unclear D gene. The starting material was peripheral blood, obtained in a trial of Ad26.COV2.S vaccine versus placebo. This clonotype was sampled from a person aged 18 to 59 who received the Ad26.COV2.S COVID-19 vaccine or a placebo. CDR3 protein: CASSQEGTYEQYF. For the CDR3, the DNA is TGTGCCAGCAGCCAAGAGGGGACCTACGAGCAGTACTTC.